Here is one T cell receptor beta chain with its context. This specimen belongs to a study of shared clonotypes between healthy human individuals. Study at large: Per donor, CD8 memory used one plate, CD8 naive used two, CD4 memory used three and CD4 naive used three.

Cells designated naive CD8 were CD45RO-negative and were positively selected for CCR7, with terminally differentiated effector memory CD45RA+ cells excluded. Only in-frame clones appear in the TCRdb table, and some are missing; sequencing was by immunoSEQ multiplex PCR. The profile shows about 2.2 million clones, approximately 92% of them singletons. Trimming at V came to 4 bases and at J to 6 bases, leaving 6 bases not matched to a gene. The CDR3 is made up of 13 amino acids. Per germline, CDR1 LNHDA and CDR2 SQIVND (reference sequence). This receptor was obtained from a young man in good health. Some clones in this sample may be carry-over from other donors' samples. What was sequenced was naive CD8+ T cells from PBMCs. This rearrangement joins TRBV19 to TRBJ2-7; 7 nucleotides align to TRBD2. The CDR3 reads CASSNGRALEQYF. The DNA of the CDR3 is TGTGCCAGTAGTAATGGGAGGGCCCTCGAGCAGTACTTC.